The sequence of this T cell receptor beta chain was determined in a study of blood T cell repertoires in COVID-19. The CDR3 length is 15 residues. The germline V gene has CDR1 SGHRS and CDR2 YFSETQ. The ends were cut back, 4 bases at V and 3 bases at J, with 14 bases in the middle. Cohort 3 donors counted as recovered after two negative PCRs, clearance, or resolved symptoms. The table came from immunoSEQ multiplex PCR; TCRdb's copy has only in-frame clones and leaves some out. There are about 330,000 clones in the sample; over 75% occur only once, and 5% to 6% lies in the top ten. The TCR originated in a man aged 30-40 years who had recovered from COVID-19. Sequencing was carried out using PBMCs or T cells enriched from blood (not recorded which). The chain uses TRBV5-1 and TRBJ2-1; tentatively, D is TRBD1 (6 bases). Written as DNA, the CDR3 is TGCGCCAGCAGCGGCCCGGGACACTACTACAATGAGCAGTTCTTC. It translates to CASSGPGHYYNEQFF.